Below are 28 T cell receptor beta chains sequenced from a single sample in a study of blood T cell repertoires in COVID-19. Data came from immunoSEQ multiplex PCR; TCRdb stores just in-frame clones and leaves some out. The data show more than 300,000 clones, roughly 89% seen once. Specimen: peripheral blood. These receptors all stem from a woman aged 30 to 39 with COVID-19, enrolled during active disease.

V and J are TRBV12-3 or TRBV12-4 and TRBJ1-2, with no clear D. CDR3 length equals 12 residues. Trimming cost V 5 bases and J 2 bases, with 6 bases left between them. The CDR3 sequence: CASSPSNYGYTF. The DNA of the CDR3 is TGTGCCAGCAGTCCCTCCAACTATGGCTACACCTTC.

This chain uses TRBV7-2 with TRBJ2-7, with D maybe TRBD1 (6 bases). The ends were cut back, 2 bases at V and 4 bases at J, with 12 bases in the middle. This CDR3 is built from 14 residues. From germline, CDR1 is SGHTA and CDR2 FQGNSA. CDR3 bases: TGTGCCAGCAGCTTAATGGGACAAATTTACGAGCAGTACTTC. It codes for CASSLMGQIYEQYF.

The chain recombines TRBV20-1 with TRBJ2-1; no clear D gene. Germline V gives CDR1 DFQATT, CDR2 SNEGSKA (reference sequence). The CDR3 runs to 11 residues. V lost 5 bases to trimming and J lost 3 bases, with 5 bases between them. In DNA, the CDR3 is TGCAGTGCTGCGGTCTACAATGAGCAGTTCTTC. Protein: CSAAVYNEQFF.

The chain links TRBV7-2 to TRBJ1-2; D possibly corresponds to TRBD1 (6 bases). Trimming removed 5 bases from V and 6 bases from J, with 19 bases in between. The CDR3 runs to 15 residues. Germline V gene data show CDR1 as SGHTA and CDR2 as FQGNSA. CDR3: CASSPKRQGSNGYTF. CDR3 in DNA: TGTGCCAGCAGCCCTAAGCGGCAGGGGTCGAATGGCTACACCTTC.

The V call is TRBV6-5, the J call TRBJ2-7, with D perhaps matching TRBD1 (5 bases). In germline, CDR1 is MNHEY, CDR2 SVGAGI. Trimming took off 1 base at V and 6 bases at J, with 13 bases between the two ends. This CDR3 is built from 14 residues. In DNA, the CDR3 is TGTGCCAGCAGTTACTACACCGACAGCACCGAGCAGTACTTC. As protein: CASSYYTDSTEQYF.

This clone appeared once. The rearrangement uses TRBV5-1 and TRBJ2-5, with TRBD1 matching 7 bases. The V gene end was trimmed by 0 bases and the J gene end by 1 base; junction bases not matched to a gene: 3. The CDR3 runs 15 residues. Germline values: CDR1 SGHRS, CDR2 YFSETQ. CDR3 amino acids: CASSLGGQSQETQYF. The CDR3 nucleotides are TGCGCCAGCAGCTTGGGGGGACAGAGCCAAGAGACCCAGTACTTC.

This clone showed up just once. The gene calls are TRBV21-1 and TRBJ2-3; the D segment call TRBD1 is taken from the table without a DNA check. TRBV21-1 is designated a pseudogene. The CDR3 consists of 16 residues. The CDR3: CASSIRDRGFADTQYF. The CDR3 DNA sequence: TGTGCCAGCAGCATCCGGGACAGGGGCTTTGCAGATACGCAGTATTTT.

The chain has TRBV15 and TRBJ2-1; no firm D call. CDR1 and CDR2 (germline): LNHNV, YYDKDF (reference sequence). Trimming removed 4 bases from V and 8 bases from J, with 6 bases in between. The CDR3 covers 11 residues. As DNA, the CDR3 is TGTGCCACCAGCATTTTAGATGAGCAGTTCTTC. Protein product: CATSILDEQFF.

The rearrangement joins TRBV14 to TRBJ2-7; 7 bases align to TRBD2. Per germline, CDR1 SGHDN and CDR2 FVKESK. The CDR3 loop spans 21 amino acids. The V segment lost 1 base and the J segment 3 bases; nucleotides outside the gene matches: 24. CDR3 nucleotide sequence: TGTGCCAGCAGCCAAGGAAGGCCCGCACCGGGAGGTCTACCAACACGCTACGAGCAGTACTTC. Its translation: CASSQGRPAPGGLPTRYEQYF. Supplemented by reference TRBV14 and TRBJ2-7, the full variable domain reads EAGVTQFPSHSVIEKGQTVTLRCDPISGHDNLYWYRRVMGKEIKFLLHFVKESKQDESGMPNNRFLAERTGGTYSTLKVQPAELEDSGVYFCASSQGRPAPGGLPTRYEQYFGPGTRLTVT.

As for this clone: The same CDR3 is also encoded by other DNA sequences in this sample. As DNA, the CDR3 is TGTGCCAGCAGTTTCCGGGGGAATCAGCCCCAGCATTTT. Its translation is CASSFRGNQPQHF. This chain connects TRBV27 to TRBJ1-5; D is perhaps TRBD1 (5 bases). This CDR3 is built from 13 residues. The germline V gene has CDR1 MNHEY and CDR2 SMNVEV (reference sequence). Trimming took 3 bases from V and 4 from J, leaving 7 bases between them.

V gene TRBV4-1 combines with J gene TRBJ2-1; 11 bases agree with TRBD2. The CDR3 length is 18 residues. Germline V gene lookup returns CDR1 MGHRA and CDR2 YSYEKL. The junction had 15 bases not matched to a gene; V was cut back by 11 bases and J by 0 bases. This chain's CDR3 is CASSAGLAGQSSYNEQFF. In nucleotides, the CDR3 is TGCGCCTCGAGCGCTGGACTAGCGGGTCAAAGCTCCTACAATGAGCAGTTCTTC.

The chain employs TRBV19 and TRBJ1-1; TRBD1 is a possible D gene (6 bases). Germline CDR1 reads LNHDA; CDR2 reads SQIVND (reference sequence). This CDR3 has 15 amino acids. V was pared by 5 bases and J by 5 bases, with 18 bases between. The CDR3, as DNA: TGTGCCAGTAGTCCACTCAGGGGTGTAAATACTGAAGCTTTCTTT. It codes for CASSPLRGVNTEAFF.

The chain is built from TRBV3-1 (or the pseudogene TRBV3-2) and TRBJ2-5; 7 bases match TRBD2. Germline values: CDR1 LGHDT, CDR2 YNNKEL (reference sequence). CDR3 size: 12 residues. V dropped 1 base and J dropped 11; count of bases not matched to a gene: 4. CDR3 nucleotide sequence: TGTGCCAGCAGCCAAGTGGGGACTAAACAGTACTTC. It translates to CASSQVGTKQYF.

The J gene is TRBJ2-5, the V gene TRBV7-2, with TRBD1 matching over 8 bases. CDR1 and CDR2 (germline): SGHTA, FQGNSA. V trimming: 1 base; J trimming: 5 bases; junction bases outside the gene matches: 9. The CDR3 has 16 residues. In DNA, the CDR3 is TGTGCCAGCAGCTTAGGATGGTCAGGGGGCGCGGAGACCCAGTACTTC. Residues: CASSLGWSGGAETQYF.

The chain couples TRBV3-1 (or the pseudogene TRBV3-2) to TRBJ1-1; 8 bases agree with TRBD1. The germline V gene has CDR1 LGHDT and CDR2 YNNKEL (reference sequence). The CDR3 consists of 16 residues. With 1 base clipped from V and 1 base from J, the junction kept 5 bases outside the gene matches. The CDR3 reads CASSQGQGRGNTEAFF. The CDR3 DNA is TGTGCCAGCAGCCAAGGACAGGGGCGGGGGAACACTGAAGCTTTCTTT.

This clone was counted a few times. This chain uses TRBV4-2 with TRBJ2-1; possible D gene TRBD1, 6 bases. Deletions cut 3 bases from V and 3 bases from J, with 9 bases between. Germline V gene data show CDR1 as LGHNA and CDR2 as YNFKEQ. The CDR3 is 14 amino acids. This chain's CDR3 is CASSHEGGYNEQFF. CDR3 in DNA: TGTGCCAGCAGCCATGAAGGGGGCTACAATGAGCAGTTCTTC.

In this sample, this clone turned up once. The chain recombines TRBV11-3 with TRBJ2-7; maybe TRBD2 (6 bases). This CDR3 is 16 amino acids long. Germline V gene lookup returns CDR1 SGHNT and CDR2 YENEEA. V was trimmed by 5 bases and J by 0 bases, leaving 17 bases between them. The CDR3 region is CASSPRAGRSSYEQYF. The CDR3, as DNA: TGTGCCAGCAGCCCCCGGGCGGGGAGGTCCTCCTACGAGCAGTACTTC.

The V and J genes are TRBV5-6 and TRBJ1-4; D is perhaps TRBD1 (6 bases). The V and J ends lost 2 bases and 5 bases respectively, with 13 bases between them. CDR3 length: 15 amino acids. Germline V gene data show CDR1 as SGHDT and CDR2 as YYEEEE. The CDR3, as DNA: TGTGCCAGCAGCTTTACAGGGAATTCGAATGAAAAACTGTTTTTT. Translated, it gives CASSFTGNSNEKLFF.

This clone has just one count. J is TRBJ1-1 and V is TRBV18, with D tentatively TRBD1 (6 bases). Germline lookup yields CDR1 KGHSH and CDR2 LQKENI. Trimming stripped 2 bases from V and 3 bases from J, with 10 bases between. This CDR3 region has 14 residues. The CDR3 here is CASSPGGGYTEAFF. The CDR3 bases are TGTGCCAGCTCACCAGGGGGCGGGTACACTGAAGCTTTCTTT.

V gene TRBV6-5 combines with J gene TRBJ2-2; D ambiguous. The CDR3 length is 15 residues. Germline V gene data show CDR1 as MNHEY and CDR2 as SVGAGI. The germline V and J ends were trimmed by 6 bases and 1 base, with 12 bases remaining between them. As DNA, the CDR3 is TGTGCCAGCAGCCCCCAGCAGGAGAACACCGGGGAGCTGTTTTTT. It codes for CASSPQQENTGELFF.

V usage is TRBV27 and J usage is TRBJ2-7, with 7 bases lining up with TRBD2. The CDR3 runs to 15 residues. The trim removed 3 bases at V and 4 bases at J, leaving 9 bases unmatched. The germline V gene encodes CDR1 MNHEY and CDR2 SMNVEV (reference sequence). The CDR3 DNA sequence: TGTGCCAGCAGTTTCTCGGGGGAGGGGTCATACGAGCAGTACTTC. Protein: CASSFSGEGSYEQYF.

This clone came up a few times. The chain couples TRBV10-2 to TRBJ2-5, with 14 bases fitting TRBD2. Trimming at V came to 4 bases and at J to 7 bases, leaving 5 bases not matched to a gene. Looked up from germline, CDR1 is WSHSY and CDR2 is SAAADI. CDR3 length: 15 residues. DNA of the CDR3: TGCGCCAGCAGTGGACTAGCGGGGGGGCCAGGGACCCAGTACTTC. Translating it yields CASSGLAGGPGTQYF.

The CDR3 bases are TGTGCCAGCCGGGACAGCGGCACTGAAGCTTTCTTT. Translation: CASRDSGTEAFF. The chain recombines TRBV6-5 with TRBJ1-1; 7 bases align to TRBD1. Per germline, CDR1 MNHEY and CDR2 SVGAGI. Unmatched junction bases numbered 4, after V lost 8 bases and J lost 4 bases. This CDR3 contains 12 residues.

This chain links TRBV6-5 with TRBJ1-1; D gene uncertain. Trimming shortened V by 0 bases and J by 4 bases, and 9 bases separated the two germline ends. The CDR3 length is 14 residues. CDR1 and CDR2 from the germline V gene are MNHEY and SVGAGI. DNA of the CDR3: TGTGCCAGCAGTTACTCTCGGGAGGTCACTGAAGCTTTCTTT. Translated, it gives CASSYSREVTEAFF.

In DNA, the CDR3 is TGTGCCAGCAGTGAAGAGGGACAGGGGGTTTTTGCAACTAATGAAAAACTGTTTTTT. Its translation is CASSEEGQGVFATNEKLFF. The rearrangement links TRBV2 to TRBJ1-4; 11 bases agree with TRBD1. V gave up 1 base and J gave up 0 bases; unmatched junction bases: 7. CDR3 length: 19 amino acids. The germline V gene encodes CDR1 SNHLY and CDR2 FYNNEI.

This sequence joins TRBV19 and TRBJ2-1, with D perhaps matching TRBD2 (6 bases). Germline-derived CDR1 and CDR2 are LNHDA and SQIVND (reference sequence). The V end lost 5 bases, the J end lost 1 base, and 15 bases lay between the germline ends. This CDR3 has 16 amino acids. CDR3 nucleotides: TGTGCCAGTAGTGGAAAGACTAGTTATTCCTACAATGAGCAGTTCTTC. As protein: CASSGKTSYSYNEQFF.

The chain couples TRBV11-3 to TRBJ1-1; the D is unclear. V lost 5 bases and J lost 1, with 11 bases in between. Germline V gene data show CDR1 as SGHNT and CDR2 as YENEEA. This CDR3 comprises 14 residues. DNA of the CDR3: TGTGCCAGCAGCGGAGGACCGTCGAACACTGAAGCTTTCTTT. Encoded protein: CASSGGPSNTEAFF.

The V and J genes are TRBV7-8 and TRBJ2-7, with D perhaps TRBD2 (7 bases). The CDR3 spans 13 residues. Trimming removed 4 bases from V and 2 bases from J, with 9 bases in between. Germline CDR1 is SGHVS and CDR2 is FQNEAQ. For the CDR3, the DNA is TGTGCCAGCAGCTGGGAGGGGGCCTACGAGCAGTACTTC. This gives the protein CASSWEGAYEQYF.